Presented here are 6 T cell receptor beta chains from one specimen sequenced in a study of blood T cell repertoires in COVID-19. Using immunoSEQ multiplex PCR, the repertoire was profiled, and TCRdb retains in-frame clones only, with some absent. This table has 150,000 to 200,000 clones, about 89% appearing once. Sequencing input: PBMCs or T cells enriched from blood (not recorded which). The receptor set was obtained from a woman aged 18-35 years who had recovered from COVID-19.

This sequence joins TRBV3-1 (or the pseudogene TRBV3-2) and TRBJ2-1; 9 bases align to TRBD2. This CDR3 is 16 amino acids long. Looked up from germline, CDR1 is LGHDT and CDR2 is YNNKEL (reference sequence). The trim removed 4 bases at V and 7 bases at J, leaving 11 bases unmatched. This CDR3 is CASSPPGLAGLNEQFF. The CDR3 DNA follows: TGTGCCAGCAGCCCCCCCGGGCTAGCGGGACTTAATGAGCAGTTCTTC.

The V and J genes are TRBV10-1 and TRBJ2-3, with D perhaps matching TRBD1 (6 bases). The length of the CDR3 is 14 residues. CDR1 and CDR2 from the germline V gene are WNHNN and SYGVQD (reference sequence). With 1 base removed from V and 7 bases from J, the gap between germline ends came to 12 bases. The CDR3 region has the DNA TGCGCCAGCAGTGAGTGCTTGAGGGGGAATACGCAGTATTTT. It yields the protein CASSECLRGNTQYF.

The chain has TRBV27 and TRBJ2-1; 8 bases line up with TRBD2. Looked up from germline, CDR1 is MNHEY and CDR2 is SMNVEV (reference sequence). The CDR3 has 14 residues. With V trimmed by 5 bases and J by 6 bases, 6 bases remained unmatched. The CDR3 here is CASSPRLASNEQFF. For the CDR3, the DNA is TGTGCCAGCAGTCCGAGACTAGCGTCCAATGAGCAGTTCTTC.

The genes are TRBV5-1 and TRBJ2-1; 11 bases are a match to TRBD2. V lost 7 bases, J lost 6 bases, and 9 bases stayed unmatched. Germline lookup yields CDR1 SGHRS and CDR2 YFSETQ. This CDR3 has 15 residues. The CDR3 is CASVPTSGSVNEQFF. The CDR3 DNA follows: TGCGCCAGCGTGCCTACTAGCGGGAGCGTCAATGAGCAGTTCTTC.

The V gene is TRBV5-4, the J gene TRBJ2-2, with D perhaps TRBD2 (6 bases). V was clipped by 1 base and J by 4 bases, with 11 bases between them. The germline V gene has CDR1 SGHNT and CDR2 YYREEE (reference sequence). The CDR3 has 15 residues. CDR3 sequence (DNA): TGTGCCAGCAGCTTGTTCAGTAGCGGCACCGGGGAGCTGTTTTTT. Its translation is CASSLFSSGTGELFF.

V usage is TRBV29-1 and J usage is TRBJ2-5; TRBD1 aligns across 11 bases. The germline CDR1 and CDR2 sequences are SQVTM and ANQGSEA. This CDR3 contains 13 residues. The trim removed 4 bases at V and 4 bases at J, leaving 2 bases unmatched. The CDR3 region is CSVADRGRETQYF. CDR3 DNA: TGCAGCGTTGCGGACAGGGGGCGAGAGACCCAGTACTTC.